This T cell receptor (beta chain) was recorded in a study of early T cells in non-severe SARS-CoV-2 infection. TCRdb reprocessed the 5' RACE reads via MiXCR and lists one record per CDR3 protein. Of tens of thousands of distinct CDR3 sequences in the sample, over 5% are singletons; the top ten hold 6.5% to 8.5%. This clonotype was seen many times. The CDR3 runs 17 residues. Germline V CDR1 and CDR2: MDHEN, SYDVKM. Trimming pared 5 bases from V and 5 bases from J, leaving 25 bases between. The receptor was derived from an adult who was a healthcare worker with PCR-confirmed SARS-CoV-2 infection or an uninfected control (not recorded which). The genes are TRBV28 and TRBJ2-7; possibly TRBD1 for D (5 bases). What was sequenced was whole blood. The CDR3 DNA sequence: TGTGCCAGCAGTCCCCCGGCAGGGTTCCCCCTTATGAACGAGCAGTACTTC. The encoded protein is CASSPPAGFPLMNEQYF. Combining the CDR3 with reference TRBV28 and TRBJ2-7 gives the whole variable domain DVKVTQSSRYLVKRTGEKVFLECVQDMDHENMFWYRQDPGLGLRLIYFSYDVKMKEKGDIPEGYSVSREKKERFSLILESASTNQTSMYLCASSPPAGFPLMNEQYFGPGTRLTVT.